This T cell receptor beta chain appears in the sequencing data of a study of blood T cell repertoires in COVID-19. Turning to the study itself: The United States, Italy and Spain were the sources of the acute and convalescent COVID-19 samples. PBMCs, B-cell-depleted T cells, or T cells provided the cDNA or gDNA that made up the material.

This CDR3 spans 15 amino acids. The V gene's germline CDR1 is LGHNA and CDR2 YNFKEQ. V gave up 3 bases and J gave up 0 bases; unmatched junction bases: 3. In this sample, this clone turned up a few times. Methods used by the authors: Estimation of nucleated cell counts relied on the amplification of reference gene primers. The repertoire was sequenced with immunoSEQ multiplex PCR; TCRdb's copy has only in-frame clones and lacks some. From that table come the V and J calls and clone size; the DNA was used to work out D and trimming. The sample shows about 36,000 clones, approximately 91% of them seen only once.

The gene calls are TRBV4-2 and TRBJ2-3, with 7 bases lining up with TRBD2. This clonotype originated in an older man with acute or convalescent COVID-19. Material: peripheral blood. CDR3 bases: TGTGCCAGCAGCCAGCTAGCGGCTAGCACAGATACGCAGTATTTT. Protein sequence: CASSQLAASTDTQYF.